One sample yielded the 17 T cell receptor beta chains listed below, sequenced in a study of molecular identifiers for immune sequencing clone quantification. In TCRdb, the PCR reads were re-called with MiXCR into one record per CDR3 protein. The sample includes around 460,000 distinct CDR3 sequences, under 30% of them seen just once. Sequenced: naive CD8+ T cells from blood, with Jurkat cell RNA spiked in. Subset described: FACS-sorted CD8+CD4-CCR7+CD45RA+ naive T cells. The receptors were gathered from a human donor in good health. Some libraries in this study had Jurkat cell RNA spiked in.

This clonotype was seen at least ten times. This sequence joins TRBV5-6 and TRBJ2-7, with a possible D match to TRBD1 (5 bases). The CDR3 has 13 residues. The V gene's germline CDR1 is SGHDT and CDR2 YYEEEE. Trimming removed 5 bases at V and 2 bases at J, with 11 bases between. The CDR3 DNA sequence: TGTGCCAGCAGGATACAGGCGGCCTACGAGCAGTACTTC. Its protein product is CASRIQAAYEQYF.

On this clonotype: Just one base apart from a much larger clone, this may be a read error. The V gene is TRBV11-2, the J gene TRBJ2-1, with TRBD2 matching over 8 bases. The germline CDR1 and CDR2 sequences are SGHAT and FQNNGV. The CDR3 sequence is 15 residues long. CDR3 in DNA: TGTGCCAGCAGCTTATTGAGCGGGAGTTCGAATGAGCAGCTCTTC. This gives the protein CASSLLSGSSNEQLF. Using reference TRBV11-2 and TRBJ2-1 for the parts outside the CDR3, the full variable domain is EAGVAQSPRYKIIEKRQSVAFWCNPISGHATLYWYQQILGQGPKLLIQFQNNGVVDDSQLPKDRFSAERLKGVDSTLKIQPAKLEDSAVYLCASSLLSGSSNEQLFGPGTRLTVL.

For this clonotype: At one end, the junction sequence differs from germline, possibly due to a read error. J is TRBJ1-1 and V is TRBV6-2 or TRBV6-3, with TRBD1 as a possible D gene (6 bases). Germline-derived CDR1 and CDR2 are MNHEY and SVGEGT. CDR3 length: 15 residues. In nucleotides, the CDR3 is TGTGCCAGCACACTAACAGGGATGAGTATCGCTGAAGCTTTATTT. Encoded protein: CASTLTGMSIAEALF.

This chain links TRBV6-5 with TRBJ1-5; possible D gene TRBD1, 6 bases. CDR1 is MNHEY, CDR2 SVGAGI, per germline. This CDR3 has 13 amino acids. V lost 6 bases and J 5 bases, leaving 11 bases between the germline ends. The CDR3 loop is CASSRQVYQPQHF. CDR3 coding DNA: TGTGCCAGCAGCCGACAGGTTTATCAGCCCCAGCATTTT.

Remarks on this clonotype: A much larger clone is a single base away; this may be a read error. As the CDR3 is not closed by the conserved phenylalanine or tryptophan, this likely results from a read error. The CDR3 region is CASSLGHDQETQYS. DNA for the CDR3: TGCGCCAGCAGCTTGGGACACGATCAAGAGACCCAGTACTCC. The chain recombines TRBV5-1 with TRBJ2-5; no clear D gene. The CDR3 extends over 14 amino acids. Trimming pared 0 bases from V and 2 bases from J, leaving 8 bases between. CDR1 and CDR2 (germline): SGHRS, YFSETQ.

A note on this clonotype: Relative to the germline gene, one junction end is altered; a read error may explain this. The chain uses TRBV6-6 and TRBJ1-1; D gene ambiguous. This CDR3 contains 12 residues. In germline, CDR1 is MNHNY, CDR2 SVGAGI (reference sequence). The CDR3 region has the DNA TGTGCCAGTTGGTGCGTGAGCACTGAAGCTCTCTTT. It translates to CASWCVSTEALF.

A note on this clonotype: This may be a read error: a much more frequent sequence differs by one nucleotide. The V and J genes are TRBV4-2 and TRBJ1-1, with TRBD1 as a possible D gene (5 bases). Germline CDR1 reads LGHNA; CDR2 reads YNFKEQ. This CDR3 comprises 14 residues. V was pared by 3 bases and J by 6 bases, with 14 bases between. CDR3 in amino acids: CASSQKGPGAEAFF. The CDR3 DNA is TGTGCCAGCAGCCAGAAGGGACCGGGCGCTGAAGCTTTCTTT.

A single count supports this clonotype. CDR3 DNA sequence: TGTGTCAGCAGTCAGACAGGGGGCGCGTCGGGCTACGAGCAGTACTTC. Translation gives CVSSQTGGASGYEQYF. This chain links TRBV5-3 with TRBJ2-7, with 10 positions matching TRBD1. TRBV5-3 is sorted into the ORF group, with uncertain function. The CDR3 length is 16 residues.

Concerning this clonotype: A read error is possible here, since a much larger clone lies one base away. The genes are TRBV9 and TRBJ1-1; maybe TRBD1 (5 bases). The germline CDR1 and CDR2 sequences are SGDLS and YYNGEE. Deletions cut 0 bases from V and 7 bases from J, with 10 bases between. CDR3 length: 13 amino acids. The CDR3 DNA reads TGTGCCAGCAGCGTAGAGGGGAGGCTTGAAGCTTTCTTT. As protein: CASSVEGRLEAFF. The full variable domain, with the rest looked up from reference TRBV9 and TRBJ1-1, is DSGVTQTPKHLITATGQRVTLRCSPRSGDLSVYWYQQSLDQGLQFLIQYYNGEERAKGNILERFSAQQFPDLHSELNLSSLELGDSALYFCASSVEGRLEAFFGQGTRLTVV.

This sequence joins TRBV20-1 and TRBJ2-5; the match to TRBD2 covers 8 bases. Germline CDR1 is DFQATT and CDR2 is SNEGSKA (reference sequence). The V gene end was trimmed by 3 bases and the J gene end by 1 base; junction bases not matched to a gene: 7. CDR3 length: 15 residues. As DNA, the CDR3 is TGCAGTGCTAGCCCTAGCGGGCGACTCCAAGAGACCCAGTACTTC. This sequence encodes CSASPSGRLQETQYF.

This rearrangement joins TRBV5-6 to TRBJ1-2, with D unclear. From germline, CDR1 is SGHDT and CDR2 YYEEEE. The CDR3 is 12 residues long. V shed 1 base and J shed 5 bases, with 6 bases lying between them. CDR3 coding DNA: TGTGCCAGCAGCTTGCGTAGTTATGGCTACACCTTC. Translating it yields CASSLRSYGYTF.

This clonotype was seen only a few times. The V call is TRBV11-2, the J call TRBJ1-1; D is undetermined. The CDR3 length is 11 residues. Trimming pared 8 bases from V and 0 bases from J, leaving 4 bases between. The germline V gene encodes CDR1 SGHAT and CDR2 FQNNGV. The CDR3 bases are TGTGCCAGCGTAATGAACACTGAAGCTTTCTTT. This sequence encodes CASVMNTEAFF.

This chain connects TRBV29-1 to TRBJ2-7; TRBD2 is a possible D gene (6 bases). The germline gives CDR1 SQVTM, CDR2 ANQGSEA. The CDR3 is 14 residues long. V lost 4 bases and J 1 base, leaving 14 bases between the germline ends. In nucleotides, the CDR3 is TGCAGCGTTGTACCCATTGGGGGGTCCTACGAGCAGTACTTC. It encodes CSVVPIGGSYEQYF.

This clonotype was observed a handful of times. The genes are TRBV4-3 and TRBJ2-3, with 8 bases identical to TRBD2. Germline V lookup: CDR1 LGHNA, CDR2 YSLEER. The CDR3 sequence is 17 residues long. J was trimmed by 6 bases and V by 0 bases; bases with no gene match: 11. CDR3 loop: CASSQDLTSGGRDTQYF. In DNA form, the CDR3 reads TGCGCCAGCAGCCAAGATCTCACTAGCGGAGGTAGGGATACGCAGTATTTT.

The V and J genes are TRBV2 and TRBJ2-2, with 11 bases matching TRBD2. Trimming cost V 8 bases and J 5 bases; bases outside gene matches: 10. Germline-derived CDR1 and CDR2 are SNHLY and FYNNEI. The CDR3 has 16 amino acids. DNA of the CDR3: TGTGCCAGCTCTTCTAGCGGGGGGATGAGAACCGGGGAGCTGTTTTTT. Translated, it gives CASSSSGGMRTGELFF.

This clonotype was picked up a small number of times. V usage is TRBV12-3 or TRBV12-4 and J usage is TRBJ2-6, with 11 nucleotides matching TRBD2. After removal of 5 bases from V and 0 bases from J, the junction contained 15 bases not matched to a gene. The CDR3 consists of 21 residues. CDR3 residues: CASSTQRLAGIGYSGANVLTF. The DNA for the CDR3 is TGTGCCAGCAGTACCCAACGACTAGCGGGAATCGGGTACTCTGGGGCCAACGTCCTGACTTTC.

This clonotype was detected a few times. The chain employs TRBV6-6 and TRBJ2-4; 7 bases agree with TRBD1. There are 16 residues in the CDR3. Germline V CDR1 and CDR2: MNHNY, SVGAGI (reference sequence). V lost 0 bases, J lost 4 bases, and 6 bases stayed unmatched. The CDR3 DNA sequence: TGTGCCAGCAGTTACTCCGGGGACAGATTTAAAAACATTCAGTACTTC. This codes for CASSYSGDRFKNIQYF.